What follows are 19 T cell receptor beta chains derived from one specimen sequenced in a study of CD8 T cells in Susac syndrome. The RNA, about 0.5 to 1 ug, was put through reverse transcription using random hexamers. One entry per CDR3 protein results from TCRdb running MiXCR on the immunoSEQ multiplex PCR reads. The table records approximately 200,000 distinct CDR3 sequences, 95% of them present only once. Material for sequencing was CD4+ T cells from PBMCs. Source of these receptors: a human donor with multiple sclerosis.

The chain joins TRBV30 to TRBJ1-2; D call uncertain. Per germline, CDR1 GTSNPN and CDR2 SVGIG (reference sequence). The V end was cut by 0 bases, the J end by 5 bases, with 7 bases between. The CDR3 contains 12 residues. The CDR3 bases are TGTGCCTGGAGTGTACGGGCTTATGGCTACACCTTC. It codes for CAWSVRAYGYTF.

The chain links TRBV7-9 to TRBJ1-6; D gene unclear. The CDR3 totals 14 residues. V lost 6 bases, J lost 7 bases, and 13 bases lay in between. Germline assignment: CDR1 SEHNR and CDR2 FQNEAQ (reference sequence). CDR3 DNA: TGTGCCAGCAGTCCATCAGGCGAGAATTCACCCCTCCACTTT. It translates to CASSPSGENSPLHF.

The V and J genes are TRBV20-1 and TRBJ1-6, with 7 bases that match TRBD1. CDR3 length: 13 amino acids. V lost 3 bases to trimming and J lost 10 bases; unmatched junction nucleotides: 6. The V gene's germline CDR1 is DFQATT and CDR2 SNEGSKA (reference sequence). CDR3 region: CSARTGILSPLHF. The CDR3 DNA is TGCAGTGCTAGGACAGGGATATTATCACCCCTCCACTTT.

The chain uses TRBV20-1 and TRBJ2-7; 9 bases match TRBD1. With V trimmed by 5 bases and J by 3 bases, 8 bases remained unmatched. CDR1 is DFQATT and CDR2 is SNEGSKA in the germline V gene (reference sequence). This CDR3 has 14 amino acids. CDR3 region: CSAETGTGLYEQYF. DNA for the CDR3: TGCAGTGCTGAGACTGGGACAGGGCTCTACGAGCAGTACTTC.

This chain links TRBV3-1 with TRBJ1-4; D not certain. This CDR3 comprises 13 residues. Trimming cost V 10 bases and J 0 bases, with 9 bases left between them. The germline V gene has CDR1 LGHDT and CDR2 YNNKEL (reference sequence). CDR3 residues: CATGQATNEKLFF. CDR3 sequence (DNA): TGTGCCACTGGGCAGGCAACTAATGAAAAACTGTTTTTT. The complete variable domain, with remaining parts taken from reference TRBV3-1 and TRBJ1-4, reads DTAVSQTPKYLVTQMGNDKSIKCEQNLGHDTMYWYKQDSKKFLKIMFSYNNKELIINETVPNRFSPKSPDKAHLNLHINSLELGDSAVYFCATGQATNEKLFFGSGTQLSVL.

This chain links TRBV30 with TRBJ1-6, with D hard to call. Trimming left V 0 bases short and J 11 bases short, with 11 bases between. Germline V gene sequence: CDR1 GTSNPN, CDR2 SVGIG (reference sequence). The CDR3 has 13 residues. CDR3 loop: CAWSVPVGAPLHF. The CDR3 DNA follows: TGTGCCTGGAGTGTACCTGTTGGGGCACCCCTCCACTTT. The entire variable domain, with the rest obtained from reference TRBV30 and TRBJ1-6, is as follows: SQTIHQWPATLVQPVGSPLSLECTVEGTSNPNLYWYRQAAGRGLQLLFYSVGIGQISSEVPQNLSASRPQDRQFILSSKKLLLSDSGFYLCAWSVPVGAPLHFGNGTRLTVT.

The J gene is TRBJ1-1, the V gene TRBV30; D not certain. V shed 2 bases and J shed 5 bases, with 6 bases lying between them. The CDR3 is 11 residues long. In germline, CDR1 is GTSNPN, CDR2 SVGIG (reference sequence). DNA of the CDR3: TGTGCCTGGAGTTTGGTAACTGAAGCTTTCTTT. Its translation is CAWSLVTEAFF.

V usage is TRBV3-1 and J usage is TRBJ2-5; D uncertain. The germline V and J ends were trimmed by 1 base and 2 bases, with 5 bases remaining between them. The CDR3 consists of 13 residues. CDR1 and CDR2 (germline): LGHDT, YNNKEL (reference sequence). CDR3 nucleotide sequence: TGTGCCAGCAGCCAAGGGCGACAAGAGACCCAGTACTTC. Translated: CASSQGRQETQYF.

The chain uses TRBV15 and TRBJ2-1; 9 bases fit TRBD2. This CDR3 region has 17 residues. In germline, CDR1 is LNHNV, CDR2 YYDKDF (reference sequence). V shed 0 bases and J 4 bases; nucleotides not matched to a gene: 7. The CDR3 sequence: CATSRDPRAGGYNEQFF. The CDR3 nucleotides read TGTGCCACCAGCAGAGATCCCCGAGCGGGGGGTTACAATGAGCAGTTCTTC.

This chain joins TRBV2 and TRBJ2-7; D remains unclear. From germline, CDR1 is SNHLY and CDR2 FYNNEI. V was pared by 7 bases and J by 3 bases, with 7 bases between. This CDR3 region has 11 residues. CDR3 in amino acids: CASMYHYEQYF. The CDR3 nucleotides read TGTGCCAGCATGTACCACTACGAGCAGTACTTC.

This clonotype was seen just once. The rearrangement uses TRBV7-9 and TRBJ1-1; D call uncertain. V lost 6 bases and J 7 bases, leaving 12 bases between the germline ends. The germline V gene encodes CDR1 SEHNR and CDR2 FQNEAQ (reference sequence). The CDR3 sequence is 12 residues long. The CDR3 sequence: CASSQDWNEAFF. The DNA for the CDR3 is TGTGCCAGCAGTCAAGATTGGAATGAAGCTTTCTTT.

The chain carries TRBV20-1 and TRBJ2-7; no reliable D call. Germline V gene lookup returns CDR1 DFQATT and CDR2 SNEGSKA (reference sequence). The CDR3 contains 14 residues. The ends were cut back, 1 base at V and 3 bases at J, with 13 bases in the middle. DNA for the CDR3: TGCAGTGCTAGAGGGGGAATTGGGGACTACGAGCAGTACTTC. This sequence encodes CSARGGIGDYEQYF.

The V call is TRBV15, the J call TRBJ2-2, with D possibly being TRBD1 (5 bases). CDR1 LNHNV and CDR2 YYDKDF come from the germline V gene (reference sequence). The CDR3 covers 15 residues. The V gene lost 5 bases and the J gene lost 4 bases, with 14 bases spanning the gap. As DNA, the CDR3 is TGTGCCACCAGCCCCCAGGGTCCGGGCACCGGGGAGCTGTTTTTT. The encoded protein is CATSPQGPGTGELFF.

The rearrangement links TRBV14 to TRBJ2-1; D is uncertain. Looked up from germline, CDR1 is SGHDN and CDR2 is FVKESK. V lost 0 bases and J 0 bases, leaving 9 bases between the germline ends. CDR3 size: 16 residues. DNA for the CDR3: TGTGCCAGCAGCCAAGATCCCCCCAGCTCCTACAATGAGCAGTTCTTC. Amino acid sequence: CASSQDPPSSYNEQFF. The variable domain in full, with the rest retrieved from reference TRBV14 and TRBJ2-1, is EAGVTQFPSHSVIEKGQTVTLRCDPISGHDNLYWYRRVMGKEIKFLLHFVKESKQDESGMPNNRFLAERTGGTYSTLKVQPAELEDSGVYFCASSQDPPSSYNEQFFGPGTRLTVL.

The chain couples TRBV3-1 to TRBJ2-7; 7 bases are shared with TRBD1. CDR1 is LGHDT, CDR2 YNNKEL, per germline (reference sequence). The CDR3 has 13 residues. V gave up 5 bases and J gave up 5 bases; unmatched junction bases: 6. The CDR3 protein is CASSSGTADEQYF. The DNA for the CDR3 is TGTGCCAGCAGCAGTGGGACAGCCGACGAGCAGTACTTC.

The chain recombines TRBV7-9 with TRBJ1-2; D unresolved. Deletions cut 4 bases from V and 2 bases from J, with 17 bases between. The length of the CDR3 is 16 residues. In germline, CDR1 is SEHNR, CDR2 FQNEAQ (reference sequence). The DNA of the CDR3 is TGTGCCAGCAGCTCACAGAGGGCAGATACAAACTATGGCTACACCTTC. It encodes CASSSQRADTNYGYTF.

The rearrangement uses TRBV20-1 and TRBJ2-1; no clear D. CDR1 DFQATT and CDR2 SNEGSKA come from the germline V gene (reference sequence). Trimming left V 4 bases short and J 5 bases short, with 9 bases between. The CDR3 is 12 residues long. The CDR3 region is CSAKSPDNEQFF. The CDR3 DNA follows: TGCAGTGCTAAATCGCCCGACAATGAGCAGTTCTTC.

The rearrangement uses TRBV29-1 and TRBJ2-1; no definite D call. The V gene's germline CDR1 is SQVTM and CDR2 ANQGSEA. Trimming took off 4 bases at V and 1 base at J, with 2 bases between the two ends. There are 11 residues in the CDR3. The CDR3 DNA follows: TGCAGCGTTGTTTCCTACAATGAGCAGTTCTTC. Amino acids: CSVVSYNEQFF.

The rearrangement uses TRBV12-3 or TRBV12-4 and TRBJ1-5; perhaps TRBD1 as D (5 bases). Between the trimmed V and J ends, which lost 5 bases and 1 base, there was a span of 15 bases. The CDR3 consists of 16 residues. The CDR3 spells CASSPWGVASNQPQHF. In nucleotides, the CDR3 is TGTGCCAGCAGTCCCTGGGGGGTGGCAAGCAATCAGCCCCAGCATTTT.